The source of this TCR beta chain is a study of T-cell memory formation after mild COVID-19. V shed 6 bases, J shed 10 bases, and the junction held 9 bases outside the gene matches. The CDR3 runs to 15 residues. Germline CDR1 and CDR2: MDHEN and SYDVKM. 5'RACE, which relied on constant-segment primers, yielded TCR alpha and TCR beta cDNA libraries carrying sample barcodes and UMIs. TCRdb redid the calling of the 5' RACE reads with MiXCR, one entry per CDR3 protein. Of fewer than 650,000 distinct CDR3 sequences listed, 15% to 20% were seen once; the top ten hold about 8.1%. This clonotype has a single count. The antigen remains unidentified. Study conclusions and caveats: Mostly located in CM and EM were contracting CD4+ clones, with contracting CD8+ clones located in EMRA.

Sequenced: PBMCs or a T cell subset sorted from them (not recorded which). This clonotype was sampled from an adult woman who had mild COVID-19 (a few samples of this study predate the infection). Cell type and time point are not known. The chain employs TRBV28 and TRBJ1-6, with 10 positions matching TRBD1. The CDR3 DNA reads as TGTGCCAGCAGACCCAGGGACAGGGGTGGCTCACCCCTCCACTTT. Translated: CASRPRDRGGSPLHF.